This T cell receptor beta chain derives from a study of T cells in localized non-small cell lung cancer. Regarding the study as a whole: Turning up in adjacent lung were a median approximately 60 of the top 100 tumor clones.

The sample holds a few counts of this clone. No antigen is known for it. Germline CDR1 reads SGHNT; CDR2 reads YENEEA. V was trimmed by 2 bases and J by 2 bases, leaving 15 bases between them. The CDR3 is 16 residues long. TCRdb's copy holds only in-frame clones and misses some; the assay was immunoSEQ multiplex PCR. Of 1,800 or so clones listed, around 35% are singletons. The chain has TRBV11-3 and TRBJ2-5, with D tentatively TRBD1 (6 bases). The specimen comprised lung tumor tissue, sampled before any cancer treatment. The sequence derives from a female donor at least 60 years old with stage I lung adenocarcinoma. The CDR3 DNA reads TGTGCCAGCAGCTTACGGCCGAATCAGGGGCAAGAGACCCAGTACTTC. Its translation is CASSLRPNQGQETQYF.